This TCR beta chain was documented in a study of technical replicates of blood from a handful of donors. This clone showed up just a few times. Using immunoSEQ multiplex PCR, the repertoire was profiled, and TCRdb retains in-frame clones only, with some absent. Here the sample spans approximately 74,000 clones, approximately 88% being singletons. This CDR3 is built from 15 residues. The V gene lost 0 bases and the J gene lost 8 bases, with 16 bases spanning the gap. Per germline, CDR1 LGHNA and CDR2 YSLEER. Input material: PBMCs. This TCR derives from a human donor in good health. Some clones in this sample may be carry-over from other donors' samples. The chain joins TRBV4-3 to TRBJ1-1, with a weak D call TRBD1 (5 bases). The CDR3 loop reads CASSQDRARGSEAFF. Written as DNA, the CDR3 is TGCGCCAGCAGCCAAGACAGGGCCCGGGGGTCGGAAGCTTTCTTT.